This TCR beta chain was observed in a study of OX40 agonist ivuxolimab in advanced cancers. On this clone itself: Its antigen is as yet unknown.

There are 14 residues in the CDR3. V was cut by 5 bases and J by 6 bases, with 13 bases left in between. Germline CDR1 PRHDT, CDR2 FYEKMQ (reference sequence). Notes on the study in general: Low levels of normalized T-cell clonal expansion also appeared in some nonresponders.

Data came from immunoSEQ multiplex PCR; TCRdb stores just in-frame clones and leaves some out. The profile shows around 45,000 clones, roughly 91% of them singletons. This clonotype was sampled from an adult with an advanced solid tumor such as melanoma, head and neck, liver or kidney cancer. Sequencing was performed on CD4+ or CD8+ T cells sorted from blood, taken in a trial of the OX40 agonist ivuxolimab. V gene TRBV13 combines with J gene TRBJ2-2, with D unclear. The chain's CDR3 is CASSTLTSAGELFF. CDR3 nucleotides: TGTGCCAGCAGCACCTTAACGTCCGCCGGGGAGCTGTTTTTT.